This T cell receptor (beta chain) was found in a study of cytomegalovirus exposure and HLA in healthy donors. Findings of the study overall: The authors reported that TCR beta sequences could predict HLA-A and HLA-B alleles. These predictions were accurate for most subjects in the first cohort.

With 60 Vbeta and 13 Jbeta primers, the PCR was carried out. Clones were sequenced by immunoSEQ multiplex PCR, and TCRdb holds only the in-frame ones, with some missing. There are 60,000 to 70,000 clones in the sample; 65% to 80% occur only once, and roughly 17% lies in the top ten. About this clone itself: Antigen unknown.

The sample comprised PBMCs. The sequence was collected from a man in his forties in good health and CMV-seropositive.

CDR3 sequence (DNA): TGTGCCAGCAGCGAAGGAAACGGAGACTATGGCTACACCTTC. It specifies CASSEGNGDYGYTF. The chain links TRBV7-2 to TRBJ1-2; D gene ambiguous. This CDR3 is built from 14 residues. V shed 5 bases and J shed 3 bases, with 13 bases lying between them. Germline V gene data show CDR1 as SGHTA and CDR2 as FQGNSA.